This T cell receptor beta chain appears in the sequencing data of a study of CD8 T cells in ankylosing spondylitis. In TCRdb, the 5' RACE reads were re-called with MiXCR into one record per CDR3 protein. The sample has 150,000 or so distinct CDR3 sequences; 25% to 35% are singletons. The J segment lost 2 bases and the V segment lost 4 bases, leaving 11 bases of the junction unmatched. Per germline, CDR1 SGDLS and CDR2 YYNGEE. The CDR3 is 19 residues long. Sequencing was done on a sample of synovial fluid, either unsorted or a sorted T cell fraction (not recorded which). The sequence was obtained from a male donor with ankylosing spondylitis. J is TRBJ2-4 and V is TRBV9, with 14 bases aligning to TRBD2. The CDR3 is CASSPQGLAGDPTKNIQYF. The CDR3 bases are TGTGCCAGCAGCCCTCAGGGACTAGCGGGAGATCCCACCAAAAACATTCAGTACTTC. The full variable domain, in which reference TRBV9 and TRBJ2-4 provide the parts outside the CDR3, is DSGVTQTPKHLITATGQRVTLRCSPRSGDLSVYWYQQSLDQGLQFLIQYYNGEERAKGNILERFSAQQFPDLHSELNLSSLELGDSALYFCASSPQGLAGDPTKNIQYFGAGTRLSVL.